Following are 24 T cell receptor beta chains from one sample sequenced in a study of T cell changes during pregnancy in multiple sclerosis. Data came from immunoSEQ multiplex PCR; TCRdb stores just in-frame clones and leaves some out. Altogether under 100,000 clones are present, around 93% being singletons, with the ten largest covering about 2.5%. Sequences were derived from peripheral blood, sampled in the third trimester of pregnancy. The source is a female donor with multiple sclerosis, enrolled in a pregnancy study.

This rearrangement joins TRBV10-2 to TRBJ1-6, with TRBD1 as a possible D gene (5 bases). Germline CDR1 reads WSHSY; CDR2 reads SAAADI. Trimming removed 2 bases at V and 4 bases at J, with 6 bases between. The CDR3 extends over 14 amino acids. The CDR3 region is CASSEGAYNSPLHF. CDR3 nucleotide sequence: TGCGCCAGCAGTGAGGGGGCGTATAATTCACCCCTCCACTTT.

The J gene is TRBJ2-5, the V gene TRBV11-2; 7 bases fit TRBD2. The CDR3 runs 13 residues. The germline gives CDR1 SGHAT, CDR2 FQNNGV. V was clipped by 6 bases and J by 4 bases; unmatched bases: 5. The DNA for the CDR3 is TGTGCCAGCAGGACCGGGGGGACAGAGACCCAGTACTTC. Translated, it gives CASRTGGTETQYF.

The rearrangement joins TRBV15 to TRBJ2-4, with 9 bases identical to TRBD1. V lost 1 base to trimming and J lost 9 bases; unmatched junction nucleotides: 13. Germline CDR1 LNHNV, CDR2 YYDKDF (reference sequence). The CDR3 is 17 residues long. Here the CDR3 DNA reads TGTGCCACCAGCAGAGGACGGACAGGGGTAACTCCGAGCATTCAGTACTTC. Translated: CATSRGRTGVTPSIQYF.

The chain links TRBV5-4 to TRBJ2-1; D is possibly TRBD2 (5 bases). Germline V gene data show CDR1 as SGHNT and CDR2 as YYREEE (reference sequence). Trimming left V 3 bases short and J 8 bases short, with 6 bases between. CDR3 length: 11 amino acids. CDR3 region: CASSSGYEQFF. CDR3 nucleotide sequence: TGTGCCAGCAGCTCGGGGTATGAGCAGTTCTTC.

As to this clone: Other DNA sequences within the sample encode an identical CDR3. The chain carries TRBV7-3 and TRBJ1-1, with D tentatively TRBD1 (5 bases). V lost 3 bases, J lost 1 base, and 6 bases lay in between. CDR3 length equals 13 residues. Germline V gene sequence: CDR1 SGHTA, CDR2 FQGTGA. This CDR3 is CASSFGGNTEAFF. In DNA form, the CDR3 reads TGTGCCAGCAGCTTCGGGGGGAACACTGAAGCTTTCTTT.

This clone has only one observation. J is TRBJ1-2 and V is TRBV19; possibly TRBD1 for D (6 bases). The CDR3 consists of 15 residues. Germline-derived CDR1 and CDR2 are LNHDA and SQIVND (reference sequence). Trimming pared 2 bases from V and 1 base from J, leaving 11 bases between. The CDR3 loop is CASSIYGQSNYGYTF. CDR3 coding DNA: TGTGCCAGTAGTATATACGGACAGAGTAACTATGGCTACACCTTC. The full variable domain, rest sourced from reference TRBV19 and TRBJ1-2, is DGGITQSPKYLFRKEGQNVTLSCEQNLNHDAMYWYRQDPGQGLRLIYYSQIVNDFQKGDIAEGYSVSREKKESFPLTVTSAQKNPTAFYLCASSIYGQSNYGYTFGSGTRLTVV.

This clone was seen a single time. The rearrangement links TRBV7-9 to TRBJ2-2; 7 nucleotides align to TRBD1. Germline assignment: CDR1 SEHNR and CDR2 FQNEAQ (reference sequence). This CDR3 is built from 15 residues. J lost 3 bases, V lost 5 bases, and 6 bases had no gene match. The chain's CDR3 is CASSLSTGHTGELFF. CDR3 coding DNA: TGTGCCAGCAGCCTCTCGACAGGGCACACCGGGGAGCTGTTTTTT.

The rearrangement joins TRBV30 to TRBJ2-2; TRBD2 aligns across 10 bases. From germline, CDR1 is GTSNPN and CDR2 SVGIG (reference sequence). V was clipped by 1 base and J by 4 bases; unmatched bases: 0. The CDR3 has 14 residues. The CDR3 DNA is TGTGCCTGGAGTGGACTAGCGGGCACCGGGGAGCTGTTTTTT. This translates into CAWSGLAGTGELFF. The full variable domain, completed using reference TRBV30 and TRBJ2-2, is SQTIHQWPATLVQPVGSPLSLECTVEGTSNPNLYWYRQAAGRGLQLLFYSVGIGQISSEVPQNLSASRPQDRQFILSSKKLLLSDSGFYLCAWSGLAGTGELFFGEGSRLTVL.

The chain uses TRBV6-5 and TRBJ2-7, with D possibly being TRBD1 (5 bases). The CDR3 sequence is 15 residues long. CDR1 MNHEY and CDR2 SVGAGI come from the germline V gene. V lost 2 bases and J lost 2, with 13 bases in between. The CDR3 DNA follows: TGTGCCAGCAGTTACGGTGACAGTCGAGCCTACGAGCAGTACTTC. It specifies CASSYGDSRAYEQYF.

V and J are TRBV6-4 and TRBJ1-3; D is unresolved. This CDR3 contains 14 residues. Germline loops: CDR1 MRHNA, CDR2 SNTAGT. Trimming left V 7 bases short and J 1 base short, with 11 bases between. For the CDR3, the DNA is TGTGCCAGCACCAACCGAGGGTCTGGAAACACCATATATTTT. Amino acids: CASTNRGSGNTIYF.

The chain employs TRBV6-5 and TRBJ1-5; weak D call: TRBD1 (6 bases). The CDR3 contains 15 residues. The V and J ends lost 6 bases and 1 base respectively, with 13 bases between them. Germline V gene lookup returns CDR1 MNHEY and CDR2 SVGAGI. Here the CDR3 DNA reads TGTGCCAGCAGCCTTCAGGGGCCGAGCAATCAGCCCCAGCATTTT. Amino acid sequence: CASSLQGPSNQPQHF.

The chain employs TRBV7-9 and TRBJ1-1; 8 nucleotides agree with TRBD1. This CDR3 comprises 19 residues. With 5 bases clipped from V and 5 bases from J, the junction kept 22 bases outside the gene matches. Germline CDR1 SEHNR, CDR2 FQNEAQ (reference sequence). CDR3 protein: CASSPRTGKDSDGGTEAFF. DNA of the CDR3: TGTGCCAGCAGCCCTCGGACAGGGAAAGATTCTGATGGTGGTACTGAAGCTTTCTTT.

The V call is TRBV7-6, the J call TRBJ2-3; TRBD2 matches at 13 bases. This CDR3 has 17 residues. V lost 3 bases to trimming and J lost 4 bases; unmatched junction nucleotides: 7. Per the germline V gene, CDR1 is SGHVS and CDR2 is FNYEAQ. The CDR3 loop is CASSLGGLAGVADTQYF. CDR3 sequence (DNA): TGTGCCAGCAGCTTGGGAGGACTAGCGGGGGTTGCAGATACGCAGTATTTT.

The chain employs TRBV6-8 and TRBJ2-7; 9 bases are a match to TRBD2. J gave up 6 bases and V 0 bases, and 18 bases lay outside the gene matches. The CDR3 runs 19 residues. Germline V CDR1 and CDR2: MNHGY, SAAAGT. CDR3 loop: CASSYSTLLGRGGRCEQYF. CDR3 nucleotide sequence: TGTGCCAGCAGTTACTCGACTCTATTGGGGCGGGGGGGCCGCTGCGAGCAGTACTTC.

The rearrangement joins TRBV6-1 to TRBJ1-5; a possible D gene is TRBD1 (5 bases). Germline loops: CDR1 MNHNS, CDR2 SASEGT. The CDR3 runs to 15 residues. V shed 6 bases and J shed 0 bases, with 12 bases lying between them. CDR3 residues: CASRLGTHSNQPQHF. In nucleotides, the CDR3 is TGTGCCAGCAGACTGGGGACTCATAGCAATCAGCCCCAGCATTTT.

The count of this clone is one. The gene calls are TRBV6-6 and TRBJ1-1, with 8 positions matching TRBD1. This CDR3 has 15 residues. V was clipped by 6 bases and J by 3 bases; unmatched bases: 9. Germline V gives CDR1 MNHNY, CDR2 SVGAGI (reference sequence). The CDR3 spells CASSTTGGKDTEAFF. Written as DNA, the CDR3 is TGTGCCAGCAGCACTACAGGGGGGAAGGACACTGAAGCTTTCTTT.

The J gene is TRBJ1-4, the V gene TRBV6-6, with D maybe TRBD1 (6 bases). The V end was cut by 7 bases, the J end by 8 bases, with 14 bases between. The CDR3 runs 13 residues. Germline loops: CDR1 MNHNY, CDR2 SVGAGI (reference sequence). CDR3 in DNA: TGTGCCAGCACCTACACAGGGCTCGAAAAACTGTTTTTT. This codes for CASTYTGLEKLFF.

The J gene is TRBJ2-5, the V gene TRBV9, with 7 bases that match TRBD1. Germline V gene lookup returns CDR1 SGDLS and CDR2 YYNGEE. This CDR3 has 17 amino acids. J gave up 5 bases and V 4 bases, and 17 bases lay outside the gene matches. CDR3 DNA: TGTGCCAGCAGCCCCAATACAGGGGTGGGGTCTCTGGAGACCCAGTACTTC. Translated: CASSPNTGVGSLETQYF.

J is TRBJ2-3 and V is TRBV5-1; 8 bases agree with TRBD1. V lost 4 bases and J lost 4; bases outside the gene matches: 5. Germline V gene sequence: CDR1 SGHRS, CDR2 YFSETQ. This CDR3 is built from 14 residues. CDR3 sequence: CASSQGQGSDTQYF. Here the CDR3 DNA reads TGCGCCAGCAGCCAAGGACAGGGATCAGATACGCAGTATTTT.

The chain employs TRBV10-1 and TRBJ2-1; TRBD2 might be the D (5 bases). Germline CDR1 reads WNHNN; CDR2 reads SYGVQD (reference sequence). The CDR3 has 15 amino acids. V was trimmed by 2 bases and J by 0 bases, leaving 8 bases between them. In nucleotides, the CDR3 is TGCGCCAGCAGTGAGCTCGGGAACTCCTACAATGAGCAGTTCTTC. Translation: CASSELGNSYNEQFF.

The chain recombines TRBV6-1 with TRBJ1-1; 7 bases are shared with TRBD1. CDR1 and CDR2 (germline): MNHNS, SASEGT. The ends lost 8 bases at V and 5 bases at J; junction bases unmatched: 8. The CDR3 runs to 13 residues. The chain's CDR3 is CASQGGVRTEAFF. For the CDR3, the DNA is TGTGCCAGCCAAGGGGGCGTGAGGACTGAAGCTTTCTTT.

Details on this clone: Other DNA variants within this sample encode the same CDR3. The CDR3, as DNA: TGTGCCAGCAGCGTCACCCAGGGTTCCGGGGCCAACGTCCTGACTTTC. Translating it yields CASSVTQGSGANVLTF. This sequence joins TRBV9 and TRBJ2-6; D is perhaps TRBD1 (5 bases). Looked up from germline, CDR1 is SGDLS and CDR2 is YYNGEE. The CDR3 covers 16 residues. V gave up 2 bases and J gave up 4 bases, with 13 bases separating them. Full variable domain (rest looked up from reference TRBV9 and TRBJ2-6): DSGVTQTPKHLITATGQRVTLRCSPRSGDLSVYWYQQSLDQGLQFLIQYYNGEERAKGNILERFSAQQFPDLHSELNLSSLELGDSALYFCASSVTQGSGANVLTFGAGSRLTVL.

This chain links TRBV7-8 with TRBJ1-1; maybe TRBD1 (5 bases). CDR1 is SGHVS and CDR2 is FQNEAQ in the germline V gene. This CDR3 comprises 17 residues. Deletions cut 1 base from V and 1 base from J, with 16 bases between. CDR3 in DNA: TGTGCCAGCAGCTTAGTCTCTTCGATTGGACAGAACACTGAAGCTTTCTTT. Residues: CASSLVSSIGQNTEAFF.

The genes are TRBV29-1 and TRBJ2-1, with TRBD2 matching 11 bases. CDR3 length: 14 residues. Per the germline V gene, CDR1 is SQVTM and CDR2 is ANQGSEA. J gave up 8 bases and V 4 bases, and 7 bases lay outside the gene matches. CDR3 in amino acids: CSVVLLAGGHEQFF. CDR3 coding DNA: TGCAGCGTTGTTTTGCTAGCGGGGGGACATGAGCAGTTCTTC.